This T cell receptor (beta chain) was sequenced during a study of CD8+ T cells in alopecia areata. cDNA serving as the sequencing template came from extracted, reverse transcribed RNA. Assay: immunoSEQ multiplex PCR; the TCRdb copy retains only in-frame clones and omits some. The sample carries 150,000 to 250,000 clones, 58% recorded once. Treatment defined: oral pan-JAK inhibitor, 5-10 mg twice daily. Using a FACSAria, the CD4+ and CD8+ T cells were sorted from the PBMCs. Germline CDR1 and CDR2: SGHTA and FQGNSA. The CDR3 length is 16 residues. Trimming took 1 base from V and 4 from J; bases not matched to a gene: 4.

The clonotype was recovered from a human donor with alopecia areata. The sequences come from CD4+ T cells sorted from blood, collected at week 24, from a patient treated with tofacitinib. This rearrangement joins TRBV7-2 to TRBJ1-2; 12 bases are shared with TRBD1. The CDR3 sequence: CASSLGGQGATYGYTF. CDR3 coding DNA: TGTGCCAGCAGCTTAGGGGGACAGGGGGCCACCTATGGCTACACCTTC.